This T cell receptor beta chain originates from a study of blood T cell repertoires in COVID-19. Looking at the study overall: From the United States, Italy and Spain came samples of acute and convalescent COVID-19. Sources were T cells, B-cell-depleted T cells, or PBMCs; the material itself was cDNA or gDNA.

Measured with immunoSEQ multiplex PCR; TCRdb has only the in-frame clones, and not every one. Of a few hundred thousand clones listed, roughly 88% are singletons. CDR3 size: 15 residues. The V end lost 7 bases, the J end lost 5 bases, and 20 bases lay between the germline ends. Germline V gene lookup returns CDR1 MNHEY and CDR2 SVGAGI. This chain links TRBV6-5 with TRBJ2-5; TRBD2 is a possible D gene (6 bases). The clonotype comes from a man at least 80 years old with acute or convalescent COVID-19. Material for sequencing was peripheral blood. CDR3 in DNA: TGTGCCAGCACGAAACCGGGACTCCTCGGGGAGACCCAGTACTTC. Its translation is CASTKPGLLGETQYF.